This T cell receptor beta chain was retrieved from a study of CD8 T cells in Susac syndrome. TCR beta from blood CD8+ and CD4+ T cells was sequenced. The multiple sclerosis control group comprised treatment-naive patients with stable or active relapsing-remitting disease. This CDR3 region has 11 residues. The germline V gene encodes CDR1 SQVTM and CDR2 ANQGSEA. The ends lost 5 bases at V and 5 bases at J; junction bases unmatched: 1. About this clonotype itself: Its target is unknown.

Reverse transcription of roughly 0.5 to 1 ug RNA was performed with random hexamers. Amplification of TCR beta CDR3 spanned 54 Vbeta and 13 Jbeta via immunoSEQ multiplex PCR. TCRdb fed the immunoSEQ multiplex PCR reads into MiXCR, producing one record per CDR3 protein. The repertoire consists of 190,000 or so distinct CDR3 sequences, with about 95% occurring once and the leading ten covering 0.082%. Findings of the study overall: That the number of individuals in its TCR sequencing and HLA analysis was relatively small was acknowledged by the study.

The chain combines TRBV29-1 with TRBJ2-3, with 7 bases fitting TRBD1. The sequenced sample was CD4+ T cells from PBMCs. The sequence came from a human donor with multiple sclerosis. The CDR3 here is CSVPGGDTQYF. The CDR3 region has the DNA TGCAGCGTTCCAGGGGGAGATACGCAGTATTTT.